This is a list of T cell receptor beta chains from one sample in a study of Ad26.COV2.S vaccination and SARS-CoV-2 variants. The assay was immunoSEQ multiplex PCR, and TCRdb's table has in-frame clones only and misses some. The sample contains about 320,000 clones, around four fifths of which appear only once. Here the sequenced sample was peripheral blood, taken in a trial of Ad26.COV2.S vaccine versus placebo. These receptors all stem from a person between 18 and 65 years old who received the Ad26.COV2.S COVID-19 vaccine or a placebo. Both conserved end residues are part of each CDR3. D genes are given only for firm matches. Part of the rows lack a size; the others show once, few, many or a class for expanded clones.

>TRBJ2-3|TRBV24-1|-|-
TGTGCCACCAGTGATCCCCGACATCCAGATACGCAGTATTTT
CATSDPRHPDTQYF
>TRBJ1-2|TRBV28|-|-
TGTGCCAGCAGTTTATTGGAGGGGGGAGGGGACACCTTC
CASSLLEGGGDTF
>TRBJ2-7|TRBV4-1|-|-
TGCGCCAGCAGCCAAGGTCAGGGTTCCTACGAGCAGTACTTC
CASSQGQGSYEQYF
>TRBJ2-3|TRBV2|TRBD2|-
TGTGCCAGCACCGGACTAGCGGAGGGAGTATCTCACACAGATACGCAGTATTTT
CASTGLAEGVSHTDTQYF
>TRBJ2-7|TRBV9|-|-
TGTGCCAGCAGCGTAGGTCACGGAAGCTCCTACGAGCAGTACTTC
CASSVGHGSSYEQYF
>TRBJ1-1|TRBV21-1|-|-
TGTGCCCCCGGGGAGACAAGAAACACTGAAGCTTTCTTT
CAPGETRNTEAFF
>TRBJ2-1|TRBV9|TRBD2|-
TGTGCCAGCAGCGGCGGGGGGGCCGTCTCCTACAATGAGCAGTTCTTC
CASSGGGAVSYNEQFF
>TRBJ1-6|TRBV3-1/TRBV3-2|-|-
TGTGCCAGCAGCCAAGGCCGAGTAGTGCCCCTCCACTTT
CASSQGRVVPLHF
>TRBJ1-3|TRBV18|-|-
TGTGCCAGCTCACCAGGAGAATACTCTGGAAACACCATATATTTT
CASSPGEYSGNTIYF
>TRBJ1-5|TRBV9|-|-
TGTGCCAGCAGCCAAGAACCAACCAATCAGCCCCAGCATTTT
CASSQEPTNQPQHF
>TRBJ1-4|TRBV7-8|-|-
TGTGCCAGCAGCTTAGCGCTCAGGGGAACTAATGAAAAACTGTTTTTT
CASSLALRGTNEKLFF
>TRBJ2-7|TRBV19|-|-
TGTGCCAGTAGTATAGGCAGGGGCTACGAGCAGTACTTC
CASSIGRGYEQYF
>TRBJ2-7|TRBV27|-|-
TGTGCCAGCAGTTTCCGGGGGAGCGAGCAGTACTTC
CASSFRGSEQYF
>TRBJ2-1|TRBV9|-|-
TGTGCCAGCAGCGTAGCGGGGGGCTTATACAATGAGCAGTTCTTC
CASSVAGGLYNEQFF
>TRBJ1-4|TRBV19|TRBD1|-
TGTGCCAGTAATCCAGGGGGCACTAATGAAAAACTGTTTTTT
CASNPGGTNEKLFF
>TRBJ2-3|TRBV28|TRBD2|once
TGTGCCAGCAGCCTAAGAGCGGGGGCAGATACGCAGTATTTT
CASSLRAGADTQYF
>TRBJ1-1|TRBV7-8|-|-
TGTGCCAGCAGCTTGGGTGGAGGTTGGTCGAACACTGAAGCTTTCTTT
CASSLGGGWSNTEAFF
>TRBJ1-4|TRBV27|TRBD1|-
TGTGCCAGCAGTTCGCGACAGGGCGGAAAACTGTTTTTT
CASSSRQGGKLFF
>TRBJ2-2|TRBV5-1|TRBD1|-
TGCGCCAGCAGCCGGGACAGGGCAACCGGGGAGCTGTTTTTT
CASSRDRATGELFF
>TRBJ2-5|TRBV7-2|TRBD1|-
TGTGCCAGCAGCTTGGACACAGGGGGCCTACAAGAGACCCAGTACTTC
CASSLDTGGLQETQYF
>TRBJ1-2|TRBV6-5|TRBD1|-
TGTGCCAGCAGATCGACAGGGACCTATGGCTACACCTTC
CASRSTGTYGYTF
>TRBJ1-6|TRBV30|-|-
TGTGCCTGGGCCTCGGACTTTGATAATTCACCCCTCCACTTT
CAWASDFDNSPLHF
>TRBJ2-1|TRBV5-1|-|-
TGCGCCAGCAGCTTTGACAGCTCCTACAATGAGCAGTTCTTC
CASSFDSSYNEQFF
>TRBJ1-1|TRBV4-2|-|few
TGTGCCAGCAGAAAGGAGGGGGGGGCCGAGAAAAAAGCTTTCTTT
CASRKEGGAEKKAFF
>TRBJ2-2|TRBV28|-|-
TGTGCCAGCACTCGGGTATCCACCGGGGAGCTGTTTTTT
CASTRVSTGELFF
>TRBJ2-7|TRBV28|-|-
TGTGCCAGCGAAGGGCAGGGACGGTTCTCCTACGAGCAGTACTTC
CASEGQGRFSYEQYF
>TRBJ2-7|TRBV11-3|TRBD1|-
TGTGCCAGCAGCCAGGGACAGGGGCGGGAGTACGAGCAGTACTTC
CASSQGQGREYEQYF
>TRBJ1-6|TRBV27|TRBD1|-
TGTGCCAGCAGCGGGACAGGGGATAATTCACCCCTCCACTTT
CASSGTGDNSPLHF
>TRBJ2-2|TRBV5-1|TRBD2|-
TGCGCCAGCAGCTTGGATAGCGGGGCTACCGGGGAGCTGTTTTTT
CASSLDSGATGELFF
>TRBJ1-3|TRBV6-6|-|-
TGTGCCAGCAGTTATCCCCGTCGGGCTGGAAACACCATATATTTT
CASSYPRRAGNTIYF
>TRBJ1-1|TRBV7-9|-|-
TGTGCCAGCAGCCGACGCGAACCTGCGAACACTGAAGCTTTCTTT
CASSRREPANTEAFF
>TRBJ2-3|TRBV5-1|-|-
TGCGCCAGCAGCACCGGCGGAGGGGGTTCCACAGATACGCAGTATTTT
CASSTGGGGSTDTQYF
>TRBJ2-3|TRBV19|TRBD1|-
TGTGCCAGTAATAACGGCAGGGGGATTGCAGATACGCAGTATTTT
CASNNGRGIADTQYF
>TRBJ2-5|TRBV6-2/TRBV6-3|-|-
TGTGCCAGCAGTAGGAGGGAAGAGACCCAGTACTTC
CASSRREETQYF
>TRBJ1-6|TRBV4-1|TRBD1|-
TGCGCCAGCAGCGCCCGGACAGGGGGCAATTCACCCCTCCACTTT
CASSARTGGNSPLHF
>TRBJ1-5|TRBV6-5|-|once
TGTGTCAGCAGTTCATTCGTAAATCAGCCCCAGCATTTT
CVSSSFVNQPQHF
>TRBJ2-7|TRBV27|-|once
TGTGCCAGCAGCATCGGGGGTGCTCCCCACGAGCAGTACTTC
CASSIGGAPHEQYF
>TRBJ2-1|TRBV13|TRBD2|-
TGTGCCAGCAGCGCGGGACTAGCGGGGGGGCGCGAGCAGTTCTTC
CASSAGLAGGREQFF
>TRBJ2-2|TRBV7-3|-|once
TGTGCCAGCAGCTCCGGACTGGCGAACACCGGGGAGCTGTTTTTT
CASSSGLANTGELFF
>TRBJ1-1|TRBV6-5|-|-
TGTGCCAGCGGGGATTTCGGGGGGTACGAAGCTTTCTTT
CASGDFGGYEAFF
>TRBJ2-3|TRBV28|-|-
TGTGCCAGCAGTACTTCCGGGAGAACGAGCACAGATACGCAGTATTTT
CASSTSGRTSTDTQYF
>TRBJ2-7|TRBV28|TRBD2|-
TGTGCCAGCAGAACTAGCGGGGACTCCTACGAGCAGTACTTC
CASRTSGDSYEQYF
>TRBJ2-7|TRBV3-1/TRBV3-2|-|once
TGTGCCAGCAGCCAAATGGCGGCCCCCTACGAGCAGTACTTC
CASSQMAAPYEQYF
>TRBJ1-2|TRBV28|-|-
TGTGCCAGCAGTTCCGTTAGGACAGTCTATGGCTACACCTTC
CASSSVRTVYGYTF
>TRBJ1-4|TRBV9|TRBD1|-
TGTGCCAGCAGCGCGCGACAGGGTAATGAAAAACTGTTTTTT
CASSARQGNEKLFF
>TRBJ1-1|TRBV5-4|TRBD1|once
TGTGCCAGCAGCGCTGCAGGGGGGCGGGTTTCTGAAGCTTTCTTT
CASSAAGGRVSEAFF
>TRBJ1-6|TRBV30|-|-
TGTGCCTCCCATGATACGAGAGGACGGGGCCTCAATTCACCCCTCCACTTT
CASHDTRGRGLNSPLHF
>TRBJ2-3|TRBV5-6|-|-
TGTGCCAGCAGCTTGGGGGGCCACACAGATACGCAGTATTTT
CASSLGGHTDTQYF
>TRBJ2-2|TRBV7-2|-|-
TGTGCCAGCAGCTTAGGATCGGTTAACACCGGGGAGCTGTTTTTT
CASSLGSVNTGELFF
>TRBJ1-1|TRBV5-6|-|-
TGTGCCAGCAGCTTGGCCCCGGTTAGGGGAGAGGACACTGAAGCTTTCTTT
CASSLAPVRGEDTEAFF
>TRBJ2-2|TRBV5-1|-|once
TGCGCCAGCAGCTCTGGACCCCGTTCCGGGGAGCTGTTTTTT
CASSSGPRSGELFF
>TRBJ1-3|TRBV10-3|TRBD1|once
TGTGCCATCAGTGGACAGGGGCAGGGACCTGGAAACACCATATATTTT
CAISGQGQGPGNTIYF
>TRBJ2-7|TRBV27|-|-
TGTGCCAGCAGTTTGGGGGGCCGGTACGAGCAGTACTTC
CASSLGGRYEQYF